This T cell receptor beta chain originates from a study of blood T cell repertoires in COVID-19. In the study overall: The United States, Italy and Spain supplied acute and convalescent COVID-19 samples.

V was clipped by 4 bases and J by 5 bases, with 12 bases between them. This CDR3 region has 13 residues. Per germline, CDR1 SGHRS and CDR2 YFSETQ. Everyone who took part was roughly 18 to 89 years old, and they came from roughly 25 US areas. Cohort placement rested on clinical history that participants reported themselves. The table came from immunoSEQ multiplex PCR; TCRdb's copy has only in-frame clones and leaves some out. This sample has 300,000 to 350,000 clones, with approximately 85% found just once. The chain is built from TRBV5-1 and TRBJ1-2; maybe TRBD1 (5 bases). The sequencing input was PBMCs or T cells enriched from blood (not recorded which). The TCR was taken from a man aged 25 to 40 who had recovered from COVID-19. The CDR3 sequence is CASSSGTEYGYTF. The CDR3 DNA sequence: TGCGCCAGCAGCAGCGGGACGGAATATGGCTACACCTTC.